The next 23 T cell receptor beta chains were all read from a single sample in a study of response to subunit inactivated influenza vaccine. Using its own MiXCR run on the RT-PCR reads, TCRdb lists one record per CDR3 protein. The profile covers under 550,000 distinct CDR3 sequences, with under 9% appearing a single time and roughly 13% taken by the ten largest. Sequences were derived from PBMCs from blood, sampled about 23 months after vaccination. All receptors derive from a man in his fifties or sixties who received an inactivated influenza vaccine.

This clonotype was detected a few times. This sequence joins TRBV28 and TRBJ1-5; D remains unclear. The CDR3 loop spans 12 amino acids. Germline values: CDR1 MDHEN, CDR2 SYDVKM. The V gene lost 10 bases and the J gene lost 0 bases, with 7 bases spanning the gap. The CDR3 nucleotides read TGTGCCATCGCTTATAGCAATCAGCCCCAGCATTTT. Encoded protein: CAIAYSNQPQHF.

This clonotype was counted many times. This sequence joins TRBV11-3 and TRBJ2-2, with 8 bases aligning to TRBD1. CDR1 SGHNT and CDR2 YENEEA come from the germline V gene. V was clipped by 3 bases and J by 3 bases; unmatched bases: 3. The CDR3 length is 15 residues. The CDR3, as DNA: TGTGCCAGCAGCTTTCAGGGGGCCGACACCGGGGAGCTGTTTTTT. The encoded protein is CASSFQGADTGELFF.

The table lists this clonotype with many counts. The CDR3 sequence: CAISTAGAPFRRNEQFF. As DNA, the CDR3 is TGTGCCATCAGTACCGCGGGGGCCCCATTTCGACGGAATGAGCAGTTCTTC. The rearrangement links TRBV10-3 to TRBJ2-1, with D maybe TRBD2 (7 bases). The CDR3 covers 17 residues. Trimming removed 5 bases from V and 7 bases from J, with 24 bases in between. CDR1 ENHRY and CDR2 SYGVKD come from the germline V gene.

This chain joins TRBV28 and TRBJ2-7; D remains ambiguous. This CDR3 comprises 13 residues. Germline CDR1 reads MDHEN; CDR2 reads SYDVKM. V lost 7 bases, J lost 0 bases, and 10 bases lay in between. The CDR3 region is CASTPPGSYEQYF. DNA for the CDR3: TGTGCCAGCACCCCGCCTGGCTCCTACGAGCAGTACTTC.

This clonotype was seen repeatedly, ten times or more. The chain carries TRBV4-2 and TRBJ1-5, with a tentative D call TRBD1 (5 bases). CDR3 length: 12 residues. Trimming pared 4 bases from V and 7 bases from J, leaving 8 bases between. Germline lookup yields CDR1 LGHNA and CDR2 YNFKEQ. The CDR3 region is CASSLAGQPQHF. The CDR3, as DNA: TGTGCCAGCAGCCTTGCAGGGCAGCCCCAGCATTTT.

This clonotype has a handful of counts. V is TRBV7-2 and J is TRBJ2-1, with 11 bases that match TRBD2. After removal of 4 bases from V and 13 bases from J, the junction contained 12 bases not matched to a gene. CDR3 length: 15 residues. Germline assignment: CDR1 SGHTA and CDR2 FQGNSA. The CDR3 loop reads CASSSGASGGLDQFF. In nucleotides, the CDR3 is TGTGCCAGCAGCTCCGGTGCTAGCGGGGGGTTGGACCAGTTCTTC.

This chain joins TRBV5-6 and TRBJ2-5; TRBD2 agrees at 8 bases. Germline V gene data show CDR1 as SGHDT and CDR2 as YYEEEE. With 6 bases clipped from V and 5 bases from J, the junction kept 12 bases outside the gene matches. The CDR3 is 15 residues long. The CDR3 bases are TGTGCCAGCAACGAAATAGCGGGAATTGGTGAGACCCAGTACTTC. This encodes CASNEIAGIGETQYF.

This clonotype showed up just a few times. The chain joins TRBV2 to TRBJ1-4, with D unresolved. The CDR3 loop spans 13 amino acids. V dropped 6 bases and J dropped 10 bases, with 15 bases sitting between them. Germline CDR1 reads SNHLY; CDR2 reads FYNNEI. CDR3 sequence: CASREGPSGKLFF. As DNA, the CDR3 is TGTGCCAGCAGAGAGGGCCCCTCCGGAAAACTGTTTTTT.

This clonotype was recorded a few times. The chain is built from TRBV25-1 and TRBJ2-1; a weak D match, TRBD1 (6 bases). Trimming shortened V by 3 bases and J by 12 bases, and 12 bases separated the two germline ends. The length of the CDR3 is 12 residues. Per germline, CDR1 MGHDK and CDR2 SYGVNS. The CDR3 protein is CASSEGAGGQFF. The CDR3 bases are TGTGCCAGCAGTGAGGGGGCTGGGGGGCAGTTCTTC.

This clonotype has more than one count but fewer than ten. This chain connects TRBV5-5 to TRBJ2-1; D possibly corresponds to TRBD1 (6 bases). V lost 0 bases, J lost 6 bases, and 16 bases lay in between. Germline assignment: CDR1 SGHKS and CDR2 YYEKEE (reference sequence). This CDR3 spans 16 amino acids. The CDR3 sequence: CASSLDLTGTCNEQFF. As DNA, the CDR3 is TGTGCCAGCAGCTTGGATTTAACAGGGACCTGCAATGAGCAGTTCTTC.

This clonotype has a handful of counts. V gene TRBV4-3 combines with J gene TRBJ1-2; D call uncertain. The CDR3 length is 16 residues. CDR1 and CDR2 from the germline V gene are LGHNA and YSLEER. The V gene lost 0 bases and the J gene lost 5 bases, with 16 bases spanning the gap. The CDR3 loop reads CASSQEAARTSYGYTF. In DNA, the CDR3 is TGCGCCAGCAGCCAAGAGGCGGCTCGGACTTCTTATGGCTACACCTTC.

In nucleotides, the CDR3 is TGTGCCACCAGTGATTGGGGGACAGGGCGTTTCGAGCAGTACTTC. Residues: CATSDWGTGRFEQYF. The chain recombines TRBV24-1 with TRBJ2-7; TRBD1 aligns across 9 bases. The CDR3 runs to 15 residues. Germline CDR1 reads KGHDR; CDR2 reads SFDVKD. Losses at the gene ends were 2 bases for V and 6 bases for J; bases not matched to a gene: 7.

This clonotype was counted at least ten times. This chain links TRBV5-5 with TRBJ1-5; D perhaps matches TRBD1 (5 bases). The CDR3 contains 15 residues. The germline gives CDR1 SGHKS, CDR2 YYEKEE (reference sequence). The ends were cut back, 0 bases at V and 7 bases at J, with 14 bases in the middle. The CDR3 bases are TGTGCCAGCAGCTTGGTTGGGGAACGGGGCCAGCCCCAGCATTTT. It is translated as CASSLVGERGQPQHF.

The chain joins TRBV28 to TRBJ2-5, with D unresolved. Germline lookup yields CDR1 MDHEN and CDR2 SYDVKM. The CDR3 extends over 18 amino acids. Trimming pared 5 bases from V and 1 base from J, leaving 23 bases between. The chain's CDR3 is CASSPPGMAAPTQETQYF. DNA for the CDR3: TGTGCCAGCAGTCCGCCTGGCATGGCGGCCCCCACCCAAGAGACCCAGTACTTC.

The rearrangement joins TRBV10-2 to TRBJ2-5, with a possible D match to TRBD2 (7 bases). V was pared by 3 bases and J by 4 bases, with 15 bases between. The CDR3 covers 15 residues. Germline lookup yields CDR1 WSHSY and CDR2 SAAADI. This chain's CDR3 is CASSEMAGAGETQYF. The DNA of the CDR3 is TGCGCCAGCAGTGAAATGGCGGGGGCTGGAGAGACCCAGTACTTC.

This sequence joins TRBV20-1 and TRBJ2-3, with TRBD2 identical over 11 bases. V gave up 6 bases and J gave up 0 bases; unmatched junction bases: 11. Looked up from germline, CDR1 is DFQATT and CDR2 is SNEGSKA (reference sequence). The CDR3 runs to 17 residues. The chain's CDR3 is CSAPPASGGWSTDTQYF. As DNA, the CDR3 is TGCAGTGCCCCGCCCGCTAGCGGGGGGTGGAGCACAGATACGCAGTATTTT.

This clonotype was counted ten times or more. The rearrangement joins TRBV4-2 to TRBJ2-5, with 7 positions matching TRBD2. V gave up 3 bases and J gave up 4 bases; unmatched junction bases: 8. Looked up from germline, CDR1 is LGHNA and CDR2 is YNFKEQ. CDR3 length: 15 residues. CDR3 sequence reads: CASSQGPSGLETQYF. The CDR3 DNA reads TGTGCCAGCAGCCAGGGCCCTAGCGGTTTAGAGACCCAGTACTTC.

This clonotype was picked up a small number of times. CDR3 in amino acids: CASRGPRTGVTDTEAFF. DNA for the CDR3: TGTGCCAGCAGGGGACCCAGGACAGGGGTAACGGACACTGAAGCTTTCTTT. The gene calls are TRBV6-1 and TRBJ1-1, with 9 bases that match TRBD1. The CDR3 runs to 17 residues. V shed 6 bases, J shed 3 bases, and the junction held 14 bases outside the gene matches. In germline, CDR1 is MNHNS, CDR2 SASEGT.

This clonotype was seen a handful of times. The chain recombines TRBV20-1 with TRBJ2-7; D is unclear. The CDR3 has 17 residues. The V gene lost 4 bases and the J gene lost 2 bases, with 24 bases spanning the gap. In germline, CDR1 is DFQATT, CDR2 SNEGSKA (reference sequence). The CDR3 DNA reads as TGCAGTGCTATAGGACGTTTTCCCTTCGAAGGCCCCTACGAGCAGTACTTC. The encoded protein is CSAIGRFPFEGPYEQYF.

A note on this clonotype: Compared with germline, one end of the junction differs, possibly owing to a read error. This chain uses TRBV3-1 with TRBJ2-1; the D gene is possibly TRBD2 (5 bases). The CDR3 contains 14 residues. Germline CDR1 reads LGHDT; CDR2 reads YNNKEL (reference sequence). The CDR3 sequence: CASSPRTGGRWPNF. The CDR3, as DNA: TGTGCCAGCAGCCCTAGGACTGGCGGCAGATGGCCCAACTTC.

In this sample, this clonotype turned up a few times. V usage is TRBV20-1 and J usage is TRBJ1-5; D ambiguous. The CDR3 has 15 amino acids. The germline V and J ends were trimmed by 2 bases and 2 bases, with 13 bases remaining between them. Germline loops: CDR1 DFQATT, CDR2 SNEGSKA (reference sequence). CDR3 DNA: TGCAGTGCTAGACCCTATTACTACGGCAATCAGCCCCAGCATTTT. Translation: CSARPYYYGNQPQHF.

The rearrangement uses TRBV12-3 or TRBV12-4 and TRBJ2-7; TRBD2 is a possible D gene (5 bases). The V and J ends lost 6 bases and 0 bases respectively, with 12 bases between them. This CDR3 has 14 residues. As DNA, the CDR3 is TGTGCCAGCAGCCTCCTCCTAGCCTCCTACGAGCAGTACTTC. This codes for CASSLLLASYEQYF.

This clonotype was recorded many times. The chain combines TRBV7-6 with TRBJ1-2; D gene uncertain. This CDR3 contains 17 residues. CDR1 is SGHVS and CDR2 is FNYEAQ in the germline V gene. The V gene lost 5 bases and the J gene lost 4 bases, with 23 bases spanning the gap. CDR3 loop: CASSPMPSGSNLYGYTF. The CDR3, as DNA: TGTGCCAGCAGCCCCATGCCGAGTGGCAGCAACCTCTATGGCTACACCTTC.